Below, 3 T cell receptor beta chains from the same sample are listed, as sequenced in a study of early T cells in non-severe SARS-CoV-2 infection (dated by TCRdb to about 2021). Library prep was done by 5' RACE. This sample was sequenced with a NextSeq 500. TCRdb reprocessing: public reads trimmed at Q25 with fastp, clones called with MiXCR, in-frame beta chains kept. One record per CDR3 amino acid sequence lists the most common genes and DNA. The sample data list some 51,000 distinct CDR3 sequences, and 14% to 15% of these were observed just once. The ten largest clonotypes hold about a tenth of the sample. The specimen was whole blood, collected at baseline. All receptors come from an adult who was a healthcare worker with PCR-confirmed SARS-CoV-2 infection or an uninfected control (not recorded which).

This clonotype came up a few times. This chain joins TRBV19 and TRBJ2-7, with TRBD2 identical over 10 bases. The ends lost 4 bases at V and 2 bases at J; junction bases unmatched: 2. The CDR3 totals 14 residues. Germline lookup yields CDR1 LNHDA and CDR2 SQIVND (reference sequence). The CDR3 here is CASSTSGSPYEQYF. Written as DNA, the CDR3 is TGTGCCAGTAGTACTAGCGGGAGCCCCTACGAGCAGTACTTC.

Only a few counts were recorded for this clonotype. The chain couples TRBV20-1 to TRBJ2-1; TRBD2 might be the D (6 bases). Trimming cost V 4 bases and J 2 bases, with 12 bases left between them. The CDR3 is 14 residues long. The V gene's germline CDR1 is DFQATT and CDR2 SNEGSKA (reference sequence). The CDR3 coding sequence is TGCAGTGCTACCCAGCGGGTGGCCTACAATGAGCAGTTCTTC. It yields the protein CSATQRVAYNEQFF.

This clonotype has a count of ten or more. The V gene is TRBV10-2, the J gene TRBJ1-1; possibly TRBD1 for D (5 bases). From germline, CDR1 is WSHSY and CDR2 SAAADI. This CDR3 comprises 13 residues. The CDR3 DNA sequence: TGCGCTTCCAACGCCCAGGGGAACACTGAAGCTTTCTTT. Residues: CASNAQGNTEAFF.